This TCR beta chain emerged from a study of CD8 T cells in ankylosing spondylitis. A note on this clonotype: Its antigen is currently unknown.

Study-wide points: It appeared that ankylosing spondylitis blood was characterized by a TCR beta motif of eight highly homologous variants.

CDR3 length: 15 amino acids. V was clipped by 6 bases and J by 2 bases, with 19 bases between them. Per the germline V gene, CDR1 is SQVTM and CDR2 is ANQGSEA. With molecular barcodes, quantitative 5'-RACE was used to make the TCR beta libraries. TCRdb reanalysed the 5' RACE reads using MiXCR and keeps one entry per CDR3 protein. This repertoire shows 330,000 or so distinct CDR3 sequences, roughly 8% found once; its top ten account for less than 15%. This clonotype was sampled from a male donor with ankylosing spondylitis. The V call is TRBV29-1, the J call TRBJ2-5, with D possibly being TRBD2 (6 bases). The source material was blood, either unsorted or a sorted T cell fraction (not recorded which). CDR3 region: CSVRVGGGGQETQYF. CDR3 sequence (DNA): TGCAGCGTGCGGGTGGGCGGTGGGGGGCAAGAGACCCAGTACTTC.